Listed here is a single T cell receptor beta chain. Which antigen it targets is not known. No base qualities exist here, and no much larger clone lies one base off it. The immunoSEQ Assay, a bias-controlled multiplex PCR, was used to amplify TCRbeta CDR3 regions from genomic DNA. Concerning the study's data processing: The number of nucleated cells in each sample was estimated from the amplification of reference gene primers within the assay. Sequence reads were collapsed and filtered to measure the absolute abundance of every unique TCRbeta CDR3 rearrangement. For each sample, productive Simpson clonality was calculated as the square root of Simpson's diversity index over productive rearrangements. TCRdb holds this immuneACCESS table with in-frame rearrangements only. Some clones are missing; in checked studies, unresolved V genes explain under half, and the rest has no known cause. The V and J calls and clone size come from that table; D and trimming were worked out from the DNA. The sample table records about 250,000 clones; 86% of these occur just once. Jointly, the top ten make up 3% of the sample.

The data stem from a study of blood T cell repertoires in COVID-19 (dated by TCRdb to about 2020). In terms of the full investigation: Samples from collaborators originated in the United States, Italy and Spain and spanned both the acute and convalescent phases of COVID-19. The prospective study material was composed of cDNA or gDNA derived from T cells, B-cell-depleted T cells, or PBMCs. Subjects who had been exposed to COVID-19, were actively infected with it, or had recovered from it provided the deeply sampled blood TCRbeta repertoires that made up the dataset. The repertoires were released in a freely available public database intended as a resource for research on the immune response to SARS-CoV-2. Samples were obtained from the ongoing ImmuneRACE study (first 160 participants) and from 1,200 or so subjects provided by 6 global collaborators. Nearly every sample came with metadata listing a de-identified subject ID, COVID-19 status, age in years and sex. Where available, HLA class I and class II types were obtained from metadata supplied by the sample provider rather than from assay-based typing. Overall results and qualifications from the work: The quantity of clinical and demographic metadata differed by source and by participant and was supplied without curation.

V is cut by 1 base and J by 3 bases, and the space between the germline ends is 7 bases. The CDR3, from cysteine to phenylalanine, totals 15 residues. Kept here is only the CDR3 DNA, which spans 45 bases and is read in frame from base 1. For CDR1 and CDR2, the germline V gene lists SGHVS and FNYEAQ. The collaborating institutions used their own protocols to collect whole blood in K2EDTA tubes. For TCRbeta analysis, collaborators shipped samples in one of three forms: frozen whole blood, isolated PBMCs, or DNA extracted from either of those sample types. The source material was peripheral blood. The sequence links TRBV7-6 to TRBJ1-6, with the D segment identity uncertain. This clonotype was sampled from a woman aged 25 to 39 with active or convalescent COVID-19. In nucleotide form, the sequence is TGTGCCAGCAGCTTAGTCAGTAACTATAATTCACCCCTCCACTTT. The encoded protein is CASSLVSNYNSPLHF.